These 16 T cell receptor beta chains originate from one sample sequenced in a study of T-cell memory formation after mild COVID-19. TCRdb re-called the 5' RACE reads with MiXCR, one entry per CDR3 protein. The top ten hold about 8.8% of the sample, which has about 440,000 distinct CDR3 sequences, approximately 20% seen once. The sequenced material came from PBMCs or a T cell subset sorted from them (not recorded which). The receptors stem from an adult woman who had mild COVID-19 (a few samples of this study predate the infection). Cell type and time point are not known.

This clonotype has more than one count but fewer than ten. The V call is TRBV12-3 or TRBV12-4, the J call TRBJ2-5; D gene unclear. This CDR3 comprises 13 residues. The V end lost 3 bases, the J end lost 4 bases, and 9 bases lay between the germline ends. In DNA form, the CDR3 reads TGTGCCAGCAGTTTTCGTCCGGGAGAGACCCAGTACTTC. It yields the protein CASSFRPGETQYF.

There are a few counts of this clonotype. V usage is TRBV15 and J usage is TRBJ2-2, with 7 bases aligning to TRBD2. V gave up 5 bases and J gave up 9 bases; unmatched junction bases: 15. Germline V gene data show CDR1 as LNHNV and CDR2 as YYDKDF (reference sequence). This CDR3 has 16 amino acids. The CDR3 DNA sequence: TGTGCCACCAGCGAAAGAGGGAGCGGGGTAGCTCGGGAGCTGTTTTTT. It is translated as CATSERGSGVARELFF.

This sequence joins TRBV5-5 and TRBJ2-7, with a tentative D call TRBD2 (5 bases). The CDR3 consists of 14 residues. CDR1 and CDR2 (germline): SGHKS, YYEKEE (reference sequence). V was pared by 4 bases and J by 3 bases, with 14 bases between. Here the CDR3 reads CASSHGLIDYEQYF. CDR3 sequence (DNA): TGTGCCAGCAGCCACGGACTTATCGACTACGAGCAGTACTTC.

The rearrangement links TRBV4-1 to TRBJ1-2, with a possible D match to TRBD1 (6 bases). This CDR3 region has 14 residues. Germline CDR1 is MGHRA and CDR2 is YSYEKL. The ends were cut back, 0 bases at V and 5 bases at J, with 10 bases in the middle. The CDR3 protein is CASSQEGQGYGYTF. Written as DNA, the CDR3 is TGCGCCAGCAGCCAAGAGGGGCAGGGGTATGGCTACACCTTC.

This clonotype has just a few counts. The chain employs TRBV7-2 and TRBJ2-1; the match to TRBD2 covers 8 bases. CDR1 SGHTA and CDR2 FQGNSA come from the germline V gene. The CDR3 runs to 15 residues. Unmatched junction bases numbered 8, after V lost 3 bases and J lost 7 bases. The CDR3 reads CASSLNSGMGNEQFF. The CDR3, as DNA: TGTGCCAGCAGCTTGAATAGCGGGATGGGGAATGAGCAGTTCTTC.

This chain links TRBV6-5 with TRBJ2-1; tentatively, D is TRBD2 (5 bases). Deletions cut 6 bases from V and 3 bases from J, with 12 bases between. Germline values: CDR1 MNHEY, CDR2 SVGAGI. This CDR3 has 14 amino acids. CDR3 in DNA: TGTGCCAGCAGATCCGGGGAAATCTACAATGAGCAGTTCTTC. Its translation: CASRSGEIYNEQFF.

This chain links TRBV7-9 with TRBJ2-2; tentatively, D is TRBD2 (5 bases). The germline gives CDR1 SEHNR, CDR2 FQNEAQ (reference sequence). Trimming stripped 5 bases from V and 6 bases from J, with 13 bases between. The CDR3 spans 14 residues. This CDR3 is CASSRSAVAGELFF. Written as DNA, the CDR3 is TGTGCCAGCAGCCGTAGCGCGGTAGCCGGGGAGCTGTTTTTT.

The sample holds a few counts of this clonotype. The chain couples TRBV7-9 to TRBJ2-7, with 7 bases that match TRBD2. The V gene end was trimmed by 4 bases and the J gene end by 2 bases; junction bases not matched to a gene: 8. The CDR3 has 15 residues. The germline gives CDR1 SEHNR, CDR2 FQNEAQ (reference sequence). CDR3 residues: CASSSPGTTTYEQYF. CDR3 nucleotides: TGTGCCAGCAGCTCCCCCGGGACTACAACCTACGAGCAGTACTTC.

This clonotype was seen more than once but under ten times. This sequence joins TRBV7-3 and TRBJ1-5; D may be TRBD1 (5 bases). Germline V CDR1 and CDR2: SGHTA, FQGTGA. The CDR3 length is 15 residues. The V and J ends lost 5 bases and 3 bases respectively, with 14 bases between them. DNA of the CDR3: TGTGCCAGCAGCGGGGGGGTAGCTCCCAATCAGCCCCAGCATTTT. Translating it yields CASSGGVAPNQPQHF.

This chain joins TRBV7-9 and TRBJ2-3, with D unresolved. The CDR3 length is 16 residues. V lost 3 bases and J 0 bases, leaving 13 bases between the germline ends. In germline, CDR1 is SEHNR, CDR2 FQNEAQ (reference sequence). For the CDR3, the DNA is TGTGCCAGCAGCTTGGGAAGCATTTCTAGCACAGATACGCAGTATTTT. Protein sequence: CASSLGSISSTDTQYF.

CDR3 in amino acids: CASSPGAGALGGTQYF. CDR3 bases: TGTGCCAGCAGCCCCGGAGCGGGGGCCCTGGGAGGGACCCAGTACTTC. This chain links TRBV7-3 with TRBJ2-5; 8 bases align to TRBD2. Germline V gives CDR1 SGHTA, CDR2 FQGTGA. This CDR3 spans 16 amino acids. J was trimmed by 7 bases and V by 5 bases; bases with no gene match: 15.

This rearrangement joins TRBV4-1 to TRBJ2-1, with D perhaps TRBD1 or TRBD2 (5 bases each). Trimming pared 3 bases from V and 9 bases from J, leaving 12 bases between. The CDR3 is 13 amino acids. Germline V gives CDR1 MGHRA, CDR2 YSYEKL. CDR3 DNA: TGCGCCAGCAGCCAGGCCGGGGCCATTGAGCAGTTCTTC. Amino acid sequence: CASSQAGAIEQFF.

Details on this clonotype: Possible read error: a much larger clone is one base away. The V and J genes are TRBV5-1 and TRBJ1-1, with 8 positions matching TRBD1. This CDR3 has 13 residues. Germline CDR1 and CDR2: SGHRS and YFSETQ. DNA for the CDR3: TGCGCCAGCTTCCGGGACAGGAACAATGAAGCTTTCTTT. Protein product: CASFRDRNNEAFF.

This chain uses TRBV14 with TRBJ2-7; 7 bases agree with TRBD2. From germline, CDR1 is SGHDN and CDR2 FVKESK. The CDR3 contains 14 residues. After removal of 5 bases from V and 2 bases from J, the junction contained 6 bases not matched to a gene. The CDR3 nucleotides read TGTGCCAGCAGCAAGACTAGCAGTACCTACGAGCAGTACTTC. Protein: CASSKTSSTYEQYF.

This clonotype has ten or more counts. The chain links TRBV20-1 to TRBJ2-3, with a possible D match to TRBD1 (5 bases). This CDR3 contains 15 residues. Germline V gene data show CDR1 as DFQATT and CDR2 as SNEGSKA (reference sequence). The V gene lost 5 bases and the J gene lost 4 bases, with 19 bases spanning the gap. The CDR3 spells CSAGPWGIRSDTQYF. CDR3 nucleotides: TGCAGTGCTGGCCCCTGGGGCATTCGGTCAGATACGCAGTATTTT.

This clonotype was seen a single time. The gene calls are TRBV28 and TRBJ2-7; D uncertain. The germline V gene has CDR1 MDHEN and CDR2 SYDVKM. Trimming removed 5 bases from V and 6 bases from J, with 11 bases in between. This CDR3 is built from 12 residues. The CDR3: CASSQYRTEQYF. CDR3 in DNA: TGTGCCAGCAGTCAATATCGGACCGAGCAGTACTTC.